These 9 T cell receptor beta chains originate from one sample sequenced in a study of blood T cell repertoires in COVID-19. This table comes from immunoSEQ multiplex PCR, and its TCRdb copy is limited to in-frame clones, with some not included. The sample comprises a few hundred thousand clones, around 83% of which are singletons, and roughly 1.4% rests with the top ten. The sample taken for sequencing was peripheral blood. The receptors derive from a woman aged 40-49 years who had recovered from COVID-19.

The gene calls are TRBV5-1 and TRBJ2-1, with D maybe TRBD1 (5 bases). The CDR3 runs 13 residues. From germline, CDR1 is SGHRS and CDR2 YFSETQ. The V gene lost 4 bases and the J gene lost 5 bases, with 10 bases spanning the gap. The CDR3 DNA reads TGCGCCAGCAGCGGAGACAGCAACAATGAGCAGTTCTTC. It is translated as CASSGDSNNEQFF.

The rearrangement uses TRBV10-3 and TRBJ1-5; D remains ambiguous. V lost 11 bases and J lost 2, with 19 bases in between. Looked up from germline, CDR1 is ENHRY and CDR2 is SYGVKD. The CDR3 runs to 15 residues. CDR3 sequence: CASQAMGMRNQPQHF. For the CDR3, the DNA is TGTGCCTCCCAGGCGATGGGCATGCGCAATCAGCCCCAGCATTTT.

The chain carries TRBV19 and TRBJ1-1, with D possibly being TRBD1 (5 bases). V dropped 9 bases and J dropped 0 bases, with 20 bases sitting between them. Germline loops: CDR1 LNHDA, CDR2 SQIVND (reference sequence). This CDR3 has 16 residues. The CDR3 DNA reads TGTGCCAGCCCTCCCCCCCGGGGGACTCTGAACACTGAAGCTTTCTTT. This translates into CASPPPRGTLNTEAFF. Supplemented by reference TRBV19 and TRBJ1-1, the full variable domain reads DGGITQSPKYLFRKEGQNVTLSCEQNLNHDAMYWYRQDPGQGLRLIYYSQIVNDFQKGDIAEGYSVSREKKESFPLTVTSAQKNPTAFYLCASPPPRGTLNTEAFFGQGTRLTVV.

The gene calls are TRBV3-1 (or the pseudogene TRBV3-2) and TRBJ1-6, with D perhaps matching TRBD1 (6 bases). Deletions cut 1 base from V and 10 bases from J, with 11 bases between. Germline CDR1 reads LGHDT; CDR2 reads YNNKEL (reference sequence). This CDR3 comprises 14 residues. The CDR3 DNA follows: TGTGCCAGCAGCCAAGTACAGGGAAACTCACCCCTCCACTTT. Protein product: CASSQVQGNSPLHF.

This clone was observed a single time. The chain links TRBV27 to TRBJ2-7, with 11 positions matching TRBD1. The V gene end was trimmed by 6 bases and the J gene end by 0 bases; junction bases not matched to a gene: 4. Germline CDR1 reads MNHEY; CDR2 reads SMNVEV (reference sequence). The CDR3 is 15 amino acids. CDR3 sequence reads: CASRRTGGASYEQYF. Written as DNA, the CDR3 is TGTGCCAGCAGACGGACAGGGGGCGCCTCCTACGAGCAGTACTTC.

The V gene is TRBV20-1, the J gene TRBJ1-2; D perhaps matches TRBD1 (5 bases). Germline V gives CDR1 DFQATT, CDR2 SNEGSKA (reference sequence). The CDR3 extends over 13 amino acids. The V end was cut by 4 bases, the J end by 2 bases, with 11 bases between. CDR3 sequence reads: CSATEQANYGYTF. The CDR3 nucleotides are TGCAGTGCTACTGAACAGGCAAACTATGGCTACACCTTC.

The chain uses TRBV30 and TRBJ1-1; D remains unclear. V shed 3 bases and J shed 8 bases, with 10 bases lying between them. CDR1 is GTSNPN, CDR2 SVGIG, per germline (reference sequence). The CDR3 loop spans 11 amino acids. In nucleotides, the CDR3 is TGTGCCTGGAGCGAGTCGGGGGAAGCTTTCTTT. It codes for CAWSESGEAFF. The whole variable domain, filled in from reference TRBV30 and TRBJ1-1, reads SQTIHQWPATLVQPVGSPLSLECTVEGTSNPNLYWYRQAAGRGLQLLFYSVGIGQISSEVPQNLSASRPQDRQFILSSKKLLLSDSGFYLCAWSESGEAFFGQGTRLTVV.

This chain links TRBV28 with TRBJ1-2, with D tentatively TRBD1 (6 bases). Deletions cut 4 bases from V and 2 bases from J, with 8 bases between. CDR1 and CDR2 from the germline V gene are MDHEN and SYDVKM. The CDR3 extends over 13 amino acids. The CDR3 DNA reads as TGTGCCAGCAGTTATGGACAGAACTATGGCTACACCTTC. It encodes CASSYGQNYGYTF.

The chain couples TRBV6-5 to TRBJ2-5, with a possible D match to TRBD2 (6 bases). Trimming removed 6 bases from V and 4 bases from J, with 15 bases in between. Germline V gene sequence: CDR1 MNHEY, CDR2 SVGAGI. The CDR3 is 14 residues long. CDR3 sequence: CASREGSVGETQYF. The CDR3 DNA is TGTGCCAGCAGGGAGGGTTCGGTAGGAGAGACCCAGTACTTC.